The next 19 T cell receptor beta chains were all read from a single sample in a study of graft-versus-host responses after intestinal transplantation (dated by TCRdb to the early 2020s). The time point label for this specimen denotes: cells obtained before transplantation from donor or recipient. Receptor libraries were prepared by the immunoSEQ multiplex PCR assay. As stored in TCRdb, this immuneACCESS dataset retains in-frame rearrangements with V and J assigned. A fraction of the clones does not appear; measured against another copy, unresolved V genes explain less than half of the discrepancy, and the remainder lacks a known reason. This sample comprises around 120,000 clones, approximately 95% of them detected only once. Together, the top ten hold over 0.1% of the sample. The antigens of these receptors remain unknown. The sample consisted of unstimulated CD4+ T cells sorted from spleen or lymph node cells, taken before intestinal transplant. The receptor source for this set is a human donor who received an intestinal transplant.

V gene TRBV2 combines with J gene TRBJ2-4; 9 bases match TRBD1. V was clipped by 3 bases and J by 4 bases; unmatched bases: 4. Germline lookup yields CDR1 SNHLY and CDR2 FYNNEI. The CDR3 has 15 amino acids. The CDR3 sequence: CASSDFGQGKNIQYF. CDR3 DNA sequence: TGTGCCAGCAGTGATTTCGGACAGGGGAAAAACATTCAGTACTTC.

The chain recombines TRBV7-3 with TRBJ1-1; no firm D call. The CDR3 is made up of 14 amino acids. Trimming took 5 bases from V and 3 from J, leaving 13 bases between them. Germline CDR1 reads SGHTA; CDR2 reads FQGTGA. The CDR3 protein is CASSLMGSDTEAFF. CDR3 nucleotides: TGTGCCAGCAGCCTAATGGGGTCGGACACTGAAGCTTTCTTT.

CDR3 amino acids: CASSLDRQLAVPKNIQYF. DNA of the CDR3: TGTGCCAGCAGCTTAGACCGGCAACTAGCGGTCCCCAAAAACATTCAGTACTTC. The V and J genes are TRBV7-8 and TRBJ2-4; the match to TRBD2 covers 8 bases. This CDR3 is built from 18 residues. Germline loops: CDR1 SGHVS, CDR2 FQNEAQ. The ends lost 1 base at V and 2 bases at J; junction bases unmatched: 10.

DNA for the CDR3: TGTGCCAGCAGCTTGTACACCGTCGACTATGGCTACACCTTC. Translation gives CASSLYTVDYGYTF. V and J are TRBV5-8 and TRBJ1-2, with no clear D. This CDR3 contains 14 residues. V was shortened by 1 base and J by 3 bases, with 10 bases between the two germline ends. CDR1 is SGHTS and CDR2 is YDEGEE in the germline V gene.

CDR3 sequence (DNA): TGTGCCAGCAGCAAAGGAGGGGCCGCGCAGTATTTT. It yields the protein CASSKGGAAQYF. This chain connects TRBV21-1 to TRBJ2-3. TRBV21-1 is a pseudogene. CDR3 length: 12 amino acids.

V gene TRBV29-1 combines with J gene TRBJ1-2; D remains ambiguous. Germline loops: CDR1 SQVTM, CDR2 ANQGSEA. V was clipped by 6 bases and J by 3 bases, with 11 bases between them. This CDR3 has 12 amino acids. Here the CDR3 reads CSVPDTDYGYTF. The CDR3 nucleotides are TGCAGCGTCCCCGACACGGACTATGGCTACACCTTC.

The chain employs TRBV4-1 and TRBJ2-7; perhaps D is TRBD1 or TRBD2 (5 bases each). V gave up 4 bases and J gave up 2 bases, with 18 bases separating them. The CDR3 is 16 amino acids. Germline CDR1 is MGHRA and CDR2 is YSYEKL. The CDR3 DNA sequence: TGCGCCAGCAGCCCCGAGGGGTTAACTTACCCCTACGAGCAGTACTTC. Translated: CASSPEGLTYPYEQYF.

The genes are TRBV6-7 and TRBJ1-5; no definite D call. TRBV6-7 is an ORF for which the function is uncertain. This CDR3 region has 15 residues. Trimming took 7 bases from V and 2 from J, leaving 15 bases between them. The CDR3 sequence is CASTTPDRRNQPQHF. DNA for the CDR3: TGTGCCAGCACTACCCCGGACCGGCGCAATCAGCCCCAGCATTTT.

The rearrangement links TRBV7-9 to TRBJ2-3; TRBD2 matches 11 bases. Germline loops: CDR1 SEHNR, CDR2 FQNEAQ (reference sequence). The trim removed 5 bases at V and 2 bases at J, leaving 3 bases unmatched. The CDR3 consists of 15 residues. CDR3 nucleotides: TGTGCCAGCAGCGGGACTAGCGGATACACAGATACGCAGTATTTT. Its protein is CASSGTSGYTDTQYF.

The rearrangement joins TRBV5-6 to TRBJ2-5; D may be TRBD1 or TRBD2 (5 bases each). V lost 4 bases to trimming and J lost 5 bases, with 12 bases between them. The CDR3 is 13 residues long. From germline, CDR1 is SGHDT and CDR2 YYEEEE. The DNA of the CDR3 is TGTGCCAGCAGCACGGGACCGTTGGAGACCCAGTACTTC. This translates into CASSTGPLETQYF.

V is TRBV7-9 and J is TRBJ2-1; D may be TRBD1 (5 bases). CDR1 and CDR2 (germline): SEHNR, FQNEAQ (reference sequence). CDR3 length: 13 amino acids. The V and J ends lost 3 bases and 7 bases respectively, with 10 bases between them. DNA for the CDR3: TGTGCCAGCAGCTTCAGGGTACCAAATGAGCAGTTCTTC. It specifies CASSFRVPNEQFF.

The J gene is TRBJ2-6, the V gene TRBV5-1, with D perhaps assigned TRBD1 or TRBD2 (5 bases each). From germline, CDR1 is SGHRS and CDR2 YFSETQ. Trimming took off 4 bases at V and 0 bases at J, with 11 bases between the two ends. The CDR3 contains 16 residues. The CDR3 nucleotides are TGCGCCAGCAGCCTGGGACCGAACTCTGGGGCCAACGTCCTGACTTTC. This sequence encodes CASSLGPNSGANVLTF. Using reference TRBV5-1 and TRBJ2-6 for the parts outside the CDR3, the full variable domain is KAGVTQTPRYLIKTRGQQVTLSCSPISGHRSVSWYQQTPGQGLQFLFEYFSETQRNKGNFPGRFSGRQFSNSRSEMNVSTLELGDSALYLCASSLGPNSGANVLTFGAGSRLTVL.

This chain joins TRBV7-3 and TRBJ2-2; D is ambiguous. Germline V lookup: CDR1 SGHTA, CDR2 FQGTGA. Trimming stripped 2 bases from V and 2 bases from J, with 9 bases between. CDR3 size: 15 residues. CDR3 in DNA: TGTGCCAGCAGCTTACCTGGCGCAAACACCGGGGAGCTGTTTTTT. This translates into CASSLPGANTGELFF. Supplemented by reference TRBV7-3 and TRBJ2-2, the full variable domain reads GAGVSQTPSNKVTEKGKYVELRCDPISGHTALYWYRQSLGQGPEFLIYFQGTGAADDSGLPNDRFFAVRPEGSVSTLKIQRTERGDSAVYLCASSLPGANTGELFFGEGSRLTVL.

This sequence joins TRBV25-1 and TRBJ2-7, with 11 bases fitting TRBD2. The V segment lost 4 bases and the J segment 3 bases; nucleotides outside the gene matches: 14. CDR3 length equals 18 residues. The germline gives CDR1 MGHDK, CDR2 SYGVNS. The CDR3 region has the DNA TGTGCCAGCAGTGCAGTAACGGGACTAGCGGAGAGTTTCTACGAGCAGTACTTC. Its protein product is CASSAVTGLAESFYEQYF.

The chain combines TRBV5-4 with TRBJ2-3; D possibly corresponds to TRBD1 (5 bases). Trimming took off 4 bases at V and 5 bases at J, with 14 bases between the two ends. CDR3 length: 14 residues. Germline CDR1 and CDR2: SGHNT and YYREEE (reference sequence). The CDR3 region has the DNA TGTGCCAGCAGCCCAGGGATAACGGGAGATACGCAGTATTTT. This gives the protein CASSPGITGDTQYF.

V usage is TRBV28 and J usage is TRBJ1-1; TRBD1 aligns across 11 bases. Germline V lookup: CDR1 MDHEN, CDR2 SYDVKM. This CDR3 region has 16 residues. Trimming removed 5 bases from V and 4 bases from J; junction bases left unmatched: 9. The CDR3 spells CASSVDRGRRATEAFF. The CDR3 bases are TGTGCCAGCAGTGTGGACAGGGGGCGCAGGGCCACTGAAGCTTTCTTT.

The chain links TRBV6-5 to TRBJ1-2, with 7 bases matching TRBD1. J gave up 4 bases and V 6 bases, and 8 bases lay outside the gene matches. Germline values: CDR1 MNHEY, CDR2 SVGAGI. The CDR3 sequence is 14 residues long. CDR3 coding DNA: TGTGCCAGCAGCAGGGACAGCGGGAGCTATGGCTACACCTTC. It translates to CASSRDSGSYGYTF.

This chain links TRBV11-2 with TRBJ1-2; D unresolved. Per the germline V gene, CDR1 is SGHAT and CDR2 is FQNNGV. V lost 2 bases, J lost 7 bases, and 11 bases lay in between. The CDR3 length is 13 residues. DNA for the CDR3: TGTGCCAGCAGCTTACAGGCCCCGCGTGGCTACACCTTC. The encoded protein is CASSLQAPRGYTF.

The rearrangement joins TRBV18 to TRBJ1-2; TRBD1 matches 11 bases. The J segment lost 3 bases and the V segment lost 3 bases, leaving 3 bases of the junction unmatched. This CDR3 has 15 residues. Germline lookup yields CDR1 KGHSH and CDR2 LQKENI. DNA of the CDR3: TGTGCCAGCTCACCGGGACAGGGGGTTCACTATGGCTACACCTTC. It is translated as CASSPGQGVHYGYTF.